A single sample is the source of the 2 T cell receptor beta chains below, sequenced in a study of untreated major depressive disorder. Only in-frame clones appear in the TCRdb table, and some are missing; sequencing was by immunoSEQ multiplex PCR. The table includes nearly 20,000 clones, about 85% detected once. The sequencing sample was made of CD4+ T cells from PBMCs. The receptors here all came from a woman in her twenties or thirties in good health.

Comments on this clone: Germline and junction disagree at one end, which may indicate a read error. This rearrangement joins TRBV18 to TRBJ2-7; 9 bases line up with TRBD1. This CDR3 region has 12 residues. Germline V gene sequence: CDR1 KGHSH, CDR2 LQKENI. CDR3 DNA: TGTGCCAGCTTTCCAGGACAGGGGCAAAGACACTTC. It is translated as CASFPGQGQRHF.

The J gene is TRBJ1-5, the V gene TRBV7-9, with D possibly TRBD1 on 5 matching bases. Germline V gene data show CDR1 as SEHNR and CDR2 as FQNEAQ (reference sequence). V was pared by 2 bases and J by 5 bases, with 7 bases between. The length of the CDR3 is 13 residues. CDR3 loop: CASSLTGDQPQHF. DNA for the CDR3: TGTGCCAGCAGCTTAACGGGGGATCAGCCCCAGCATTTT.